Shown below are 5 T cell receptor beta chains from a single sample sequenced in a study of PD-L1 blockade in urothelial cancer. Time point reported: pretreatment peripheral blood. Produced via immunoSEQ multiplex PCR; TCRdb's table is partial and in-frame only. The sample has under 55,000 clones; around 80% are singletons. The sequencing here drew on PBMCs, taken around atezolizumab (anti-PD-L1) treatment. The origin of the receptors is a man in his 70s with urothelial cancer.

This clone has a single count. The rearrangement uses TRBV7-2 and TRBJ1-2, with D perhaps matching TRBD1 (6 bases). Germline CDR1 is SGHTA and CDR2 is FQGNSA. This CDR3 is 16 amino acids long. The V end was cut by 4 bases, the J end by 8 bases, with 23 bases between. This chain's CDR3 is CASSSGTPGSYGGYTF. CDR3 sequence (DNA): TGTGCCAGCAGCTCCGGGACACCCGGTTCTTACGGGGGCTACACCTTC. The full variable domain, in which reference TRBV7-2 and TRBJ1-2 provide the parts outside the CDR3, is GAGVSQSPSNKVTEKGKDVELRCDPISGHTALYWYRQSLGQGLEFLIYFQGNSAPDKSGLPSDRFSAERTGGSVSTLTIQRTQQEDSAVYLCASSSGTPGSYGGYTFGSGTRLTVV.

The rearrangement joins TRBV27 to TRBJ2-2; no definite D call. Germline CDR1 is MNHEY and CDR2 is SMNVEV (reference sequence). The length of the CDR3 is 15 residues. V was shortened by 8 bases and J by 1 base, with 14 bases between the two germline ends. The CDR3 loop is CASSFGQVNTGELFF. The CDR3 DNA reads TGTGCCAGCTCCTTCGGCCAGGTGAACACCGGGGAGCTGTTTTTT.

As regards this clone: Within the sample, other DNA sequences also encode this same CDR3. This rearrangement joins TRBV7-2 to TRBJ1-1; no reliable D call. The CDR3 has 13 amino acids. V was pared by 5 bases and J by 0 bases, with 7 bases between. Per germline, CDR1 SGHTA and CDR2 FQGNSA. The CDR3 DNA is TGTGCCAGCAGCCTTCAGATGAACACTGAAGCTTTCTTT. Encoded protein: CASSLQMNTEAFF.

The chain joins TRBV7-6 to TRBJ2-7; TRBD2 aligns across 7 bases. This CDR3 has 17 amino acids. CDR1 SGHVS and CDR2 FNYEAQ come from the germline V gene. The trim removed 1 base at V and 6 bases at J, leaving 15 bases unmatched. CDR3 sequence reads: CASSLVVASGSLREQYF. For the CDR3, the DNA is TGTGCCAGCAGCTTAGTTGTGGCTAGCGGATCGTTGCGCGAGCAGTACTTC.

The chain combines TRBV27 with TRBJ2-2; D is undetermined. Trimming shortened V by 2 bases and J by 1 base, and 8 bases separated the two germline ends. In germline, CDR1 is MNHEY, CDR2 SMNVEV (reference sequence). The CDR3 is made up of 15 amino acids. This CDR3 is CASSLGLLNTGELFF. Here the CDR3 DNA reads TGTGCCAGCAGTTTAGGGCTACTGAACACCGGGGAGCTGTTTTTT.